This TCR beta chain was captured in a study of vaccination effects on CD4 cells after COVID-19. Across the study: ViraFEST assay sequencing came after antigen-specific CD4+ T cells were expanded with viral peptide pools. Post-vaccine sampling occurred a median 72 days after the second dose.

Here immunoSEQ multiplex PCR was the method, and the copy in TCRdb shows in-frame clones only, minus some. The sample has about 73,000 clones; 73% are singletons. Study results and limitations: Early timepoints after infection were absent, and convalescent patients were few in the study.

This clone was counted once. Its antigen is not known. The CDR3 totals 13 residues. In germline, CDR1 is MNHEY, CDR2 SVGAGI. The V gene lost 4 bases and the J gene lost 6 bases, with 12 bases spanning the gap. Subsequent to ten to eleven days of culture, CD4+ T cells were isolated. Each participant was given two doses of one vaccine (BNT162b2 or mRNA-1273). Cultures received IL-2 medium that replaced half the medium on days 3 and 7. Material: CD4+ T cells from PBMCs cultured without peptide, obtained after COVID-19 vaccination. V usage is TRBV6-5 and J usage is TRBJ1-1; D ambiguous. The source of this sequence is a human donor who received a COVID-19 vaccine. The DNA for the CDR3 is TGTGCCAGCAGTTTCCAGTATCCTCCTGAAGCTTTCTTT. This gives the protein CASSFQYPPEAFF.